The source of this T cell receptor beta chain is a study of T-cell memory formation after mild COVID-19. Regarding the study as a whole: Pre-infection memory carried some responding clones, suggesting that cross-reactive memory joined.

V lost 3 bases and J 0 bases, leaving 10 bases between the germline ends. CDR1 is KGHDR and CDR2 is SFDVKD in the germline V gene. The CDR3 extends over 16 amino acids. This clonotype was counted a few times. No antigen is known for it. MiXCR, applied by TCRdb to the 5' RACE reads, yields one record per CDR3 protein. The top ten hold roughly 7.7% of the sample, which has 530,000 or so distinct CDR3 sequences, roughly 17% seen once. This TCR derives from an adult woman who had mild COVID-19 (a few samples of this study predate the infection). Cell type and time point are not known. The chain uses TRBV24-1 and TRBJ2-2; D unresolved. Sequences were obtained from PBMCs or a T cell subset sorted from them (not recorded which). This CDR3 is CATSDPASPNTGELFF. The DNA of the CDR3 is TGTGCCACCAGTGATCCAGCAAGCCCGAACACCGGGGAGCTGTTTTTT.